Shown below are 20 T cell receptor beta chains from a single sample sequenced in a study of blood T cell repertoires in COVID-19. The protocol was immunoSEQ multiplex PCR, while the TCRdb copy is restricted to in-frame clones and leaves out a portion. The profile shows 270,000 or so clones, around 86% of them singletons. Material for sequencing was peripheral blood. These receptors were taken from a human donor in a cohort sampled during active COVID-19.

This chain links TRBV3-1 (or the pseudogene TRBV3-2) with TRBJ1-2; D gene uncertain. Germline V lookup: CDR1 LGHDT, CDR2 YNNKEL (reference sequence). V was cut by 4 bases and J by 8 bases, with 11 bases left in between. The CDR3 totals 12 residues. CDR3 DNA: TGTGCCAGCAGCCTTCCGGCAGGCGGCTACACCTTC. It codes for CASSLPAGGYTF.

The rearrangement joins TRBV7-9 to TRBJ1-2; 11 nucleotides line up with TRBD1. J was trimmed by 4 bases and V by 0 bases; bases with no gene match: 4. This CDR3 comprises 16 residues. Per the germline V gene, CDR1 is SEHNR and CDR2 is FQNEAQ (reference sequence). Here the CDR3 reads CASSLAQGQGGYGYTF. In DNA form, the CDR3 reads TGTGCCAGCAGCTTAGCGCAGGGACAGGGGGGCTATGGCTACACCTTC. The variable domain in full, completed from reference TRBV7-9 and TRBJ1-2, reads DTGVSQNPRHKITKRGQNVTFRCDPISEHNRLYWYRQTLGQGPEFLTYFQNEAQLEKSRLLSDRFSAERPKGSFSTLEIQRTEQGDSAMYLCASSLAQGQGGYGYTFGSGTRLTVV.

This clone turned up a few times. The CDR3 bases are TGCGCCAGCAGCCAAGATCCAGGGGGGAACACTGAAGCTTTCTTT. Its protein product is CASSQDPGGNTEAFF. The chain has TRBV4-1 and TRBJ1-1; 7 bases line up with TRBD1. After removal of 0 bases from V and 1 base from J, the junction contained 2 bases not matched to a gene. CDR1 is MGHRA, CDR2 YSYEKL, per germline. This CDR3 has 15 residues.

V is TRBV7-2 and J is TRBJ2-1; 8 bases match TRBD2. V lost 4 bases, J lost 5 bases, and 7 bases stayed unmatched. CDR1 SGHTA and CDR2 FQGNSA come from the germline V gene. The CDR3 is made up of 15 amino acids. CDR3 protein: CASSYSGIGDNEQFF. The DNA for the CDR3 is TGTGCCAGCAGCTATAGCGGGATAGGGGACAATGAGCAGTTCTTC.

The chain links TRBV19 to TRBJ2-4; 7 bases map to TRBD1. This CDR3 comprises 13 residues. CDR1 is LNHDA and CDR2 is SQIVND in the germline V gene (reference sequence). The junction had 4 bases not matched to a gene; V was cut back by 7 bases and J by 4 bases. The CDR3 loop is CASTEQGKNIQYF. The CDR3 nucleotides are TGTGCCAGTACCGAACAGGGGAAAAACATTCAGTACTTC.

The chain employs TRBV7-9 and TRBJ2-7; 7 nucleotides match TRBD1. The germline V gene encodes CDR1 SEHNR and CDR2 FQNEAQ (reference sequence). This CDR3 has 13 residues. The V and J ends lost 5 bases and 5 bases, in that order; junction bases with no gene match: 6. The CDR3 sequence is CASSQEGANEQYF. CDR3 in DNA: TGTGCCAGCAGCCAAGAGGGGGCCAACGAGCAGTACTTC.

This chain links TRBV28 with TRBJ2-5; TRBD1 is a possible D gene (5 bases). The germline V gene encodes CDR1 MDHEN and CDR2 SYDVKM. V lost 5 bases and J lost 7, with 5 bases in between. CDR3 length: 10 residues. The CDR3 is CASSGATQYF. CDR3 DNA: TGTGCCAGCAGTGGGGCGACCCAGTACTTC. Looking up the rest from reference TRBV28 and TRBJ2-5 gives the full variable domain: DVKVTQSSRYLVKRTGEKVFLECVQDMDHENMFWYRQDPGLGLRLIYFSYDVKMKEKGDIPEGYSVSREKKERFSLILESASTNQTSMYLCASSGATQYFGPGTRLLVL.

This chain connects TRBV2 to TRBJ1-4; 7 bases map to TRBD1. The CDR3 consists of 15 residues. With V trimmed by 6 bases and J by 7 bases, 11 bases remained unmatched. Per germline, CDR1 SNHLY and CDR2 FYNNEI. CDR3 protein: CASRGDRKEVEKLFF. DNA for the CDR3: TGTGCCAGCAGAGGGGACAGAAAGGAAGTTGAAAAACTGTTTTTT.

The chain links TRBV5-4 to TRBJ2-1; 10 nucleotides agree with TRBD1. The CDR3 loop spans 16 amino acids. V lost 0 bases, J lost 0 bases, and 0 bases stayed unmatched. In germline, CDR1 is SGHNT, CDR2 YYREEE (reference sequence). The CDR3 here is CASSLGTGGSYNEQFF. The DNA for the CDR3 is TGTGCCAGCAGCTTGGGGACAGGGGGCTCCTACAATGAGCAGTTCTTC.

This chain connects TRBV7-2 to TRBJ1-2, with D perhaps TRBD1 (6 bases). The germline gives CDR1 SGHTA, CDR2 FQGNSA. This CDR3 is built from 15 residues. Deletions cut 1 base from V and 2 bases from J, with 11 bases between. CDR3 sequence reads: CASSLGLQGNYGYTF. Written as DNA, the CDR3 is TGTGCCAGCAGCTTAGGGCTTCAGGGGAACTATGGCTACACCTTC.

This chain joins TRBV9 and TRBJ2-7; 13 positions agree with TRBD2. J gave up 2 bases and V 6 bases, and 14 bases lay outside the gene matches. There are 18 residues in the CDR3. Germline loops: CDR1 SGDLS, CDR2 YYNGEE. The CDR3 region is CASTLPISGLAGAYEQYF. The CDR3, as DNA: TGTGCCAGCACCCTTCCAATCTCCGGACTAGCGGGAGCCTACGAGCAGTACTTC.

The chain joins TRBV6-5 to TRBJ1-2; D is unclear. The V end lost 2 bases, the J end lost 4 bases, and 14 bases lay between the germline ends. CDR3 length equals 15 residues. The germline CDR1 and CDR2 sequences are MNHEY and SVGAGI. The CDR3 protein is CASSYASGIGYGYTF. The CDR3 nucleotides are TGTGCCAGCAGTTACGCCTCCGGGATCGGCTATGGCTACACCTTC.

The CDR3 DNA is TGTGCCAGCAGCAAATCGCAGGGGCGAAGTGGAAAACTGTTTTTT. Its translation is CASSKSQGRSGKLFF. V gene TRBV21-1 combines with J gene TRBJ1-4; the D call TRBD1 from the table was never checked on the DNA. TRBV21-1 is a known pseudogene. This CDR3 has 15 amino acids.

The chain combines TRBV6-1 with TRBJ1-1, with D possibly being TRBD1 (5 bases). Germline-derived CDR1 and CDR2 are MNHNS and SASEGT. The V gene lost 3 bases and the J gene lost 2 bases, with 7 bases spanning the gap. This CDR3 comprises 13 residues. This CDR3 reads CASSDRVNTEAFF. DNA of the CDR3: TGTGCCAGCAGTGACAGGGTAAACACTGAAGCTTTCTTT.

The gene calls are TRBV6-5 and TRBJ1-2; 7 positions agree with TRBD1. The ends lost 2 bases at V and 9 bases at J; junction bases unmatched: 12. The CDR3 runs to 15 residues. The germline V gene encodes CDR1 MNHEY and CDR2 SVGAGI. CDR3 region: CASSYQTRQGTSYTF. The CDR3 bases are TGTGCCAGCAGTTACCAGACAAGACAGGGAACGAGCTACACCTTC.

The chain joins TRBV6-6 to TRBJ1-1, with a weak D call TRBD1 (5 bases). Germline V gene data show CDR1 as MNHNY and CDR2 as SVGAGI (reference sequence). This CDR3 contains 15 residues. V dropped 6 bases and J dropped 1 base, with 15 bases sitting between them. CDR3 region: CASREGRSGNTEAFF. CDR3 DNA sequence: TGTGCCAGCAGGGAGGGGCGGTCAGGGAACACTGAAGCTTTCTTT.

The chain's CDR3 is CASSIFITGTNTGELFF. CDR3 in DNA: TGTGCCAGTAGTATTTTTATTACGGGAACCAACACCGGGGAGCTGTTTTTT. The chain links TRBV19 to TRBJ2-2; D perhaps matches TRBD2 (5 bases). V lost 3 bases to trimming and J lost 2 bases, with 16 bases between them. The CDR3 is 17 amino acids. Germline V lookup: CDR1 LNHDA, CDR2 SQIVND (reference sequence).

The chain uses TRBV12-3 or TRBV12-4 and TRBJ2-7, with TRBD2 matching over 9 bases. With V trimmed by 5 bases and J by 2 bases, 1 base remained unmatched. The CDR3 runs to 13 residues. The DNA for the CDR3 is TGTGCCAGCAGTCAGCGGGAGGCCTACGAGCAGTACTTC. Its protein is CASSQREAYEQYF.

The chain carries TRBV5-4 and TRBJ2-3, with 9 bases that match TRBD2. With V trimmed by 3 bases and J by 3 bases, 8 bases remained unmatched. Germline CDR1 reads SGHNT; CDR2 reads YYREEE (reference sequence). CDR3 length: 16 amino acids. CDR3 region: CASSSKAGGGTDTQYF. CDR3 sequence (DNA): TGTGCCAGCAGCTCAAAAGCGGGAGGTGGGACAGATACGCAGTATTTT.

The rearrangement joins TRBV2 to TRBJ1-4; D perhaps matches TRBD1 (6 bases). Germline CDR1 reads SNHLY; CDR2 reads FYNNEI. CDR3 length: 15 amino acids. V gave up 7 bases and J gave up 7 bases, with 19 bases separating them. For the CDR3, the DNA is TGTGCCAGCACCCGCCGAGGGGGTTCAGGTGAAAAACTGTTTTTT. Translation gives CASTRRGGSGEKLFF.